Listed here are 9 T cell receptor beta chains from one sample, sequenced in a study of human T cells and chemical hapten exposure (dated by TCRdb to the early 2020s). Library construction relied on RACE. Sequencing used a NextSeq 500. Clones were called with MiXCR by TCRdb after fastp trimmed the public reads at Q25, and only in-frame beta chains were retained. Rows merge per CDR3 protein into single entries with the most common DNA and genes. The sample profile shows 300,000 to 450,000 distinct CDR3 sequences; 4% to 6% of them were found once. Clones ranked in the top ten supply around 2.6% of the sample. According to the study, the label for this sample's time point signals: pre-sensitization, week 0. The treatment or condition label here, explained by the study, means: therapeutic diphenylcyclopropenone sensitization with weekly scalp DPC. The starting material was whole blood, obtained in connection with sensitization to the hapten diphenylcyclopropenone (DPC). The receptors shown here come from a woman in her fifties or sixties with alopecia areata. Some clones in this sample may be carry-over from other donors' samples.

At least ten counts were recorded for this clonotype. The chain links TRBV15 to TRBJ2-1, with TRBD2 identical over 7 bases. Germline lookup yields CDR1 LNHNV and CDR2 YYDKDF (reference sequence). The CDR3 totals 17 residues. Unmatched junction bases numbered 9, after V lost 4 bases and J lost 0 bases. The CDR3 here is CATSTRLAQSSYNEQFF. The CDR3 DNA is TGTGCCACCAGCACCCGACTAGCTCAAAGCTCCTACAATGAGCAGTTCTTC.

The J gene is TRBJ2-2, the V gene TRBV20-1; TRBD2 agrees at 9 bases. Losses at the gene ends were 6 bases for V and 4 bases for J; bases not matched to a gene: 9. The CDR3 loop spans 15 amino acids. Germline lookup yields CDR1 DFQATT and CDR2 SNEGSKA (reference sequence). CDR3: CSARNLAGTTGELFF. In nucleotides, the CDR3 is TGCAGTGCCAGAAACCTAGCGGGAACCACCGGGGAGCTGTTTTTT.

This clonotype was observed many times. V usage is TRBV4-1 and J usage is TRBJ1-2; unclear D gene. V lost 6 bases and J lost 1, with 12 bases in between. The CDR3 consists of 14 residues. From germline, CDR1 is MGHRA and CDR2 YSYEKL. CDR3 sequence (DNA): TGCGCCAGCAGTCCCGCGGAGTTTAACTATGGCTACACCTTC. Protein product: CASSPAEFNYGYTF.

With respect to this clonotype: This could be a read error, since a much larger clone is one nucleotide away. The J gene is TRBJ2-7, the V gene TRBV2; possibly TRBD1 or TRBD2 for D (6 bases each). The CDR3 runs 15 residues. Germline CDR1 and CDR2: SNHLY and FYNNEI. Deletions cut 2 bases from V and 2 bases from J, with 13 bases between. CDR3: CASSEQLGGTYEQYF. Written as DNA, the CDR3 is TGTGCCAGCAGTGAACAACTGGGGGGCACCTACGAGCAGTACTTC.

Details on this clonotype: This may stem from a read error, because a much larger clone lies one nucleotide away. The chain has TRBV12-3 or TRBV12-4 and TRBJ2-2; the match to TRBD1 covers 8 bases. This CDR3 is 15 amino acids long. In DNA, the CDR3 is TGTCCCAGCAGCCTCGACAGGGGGAACACCGGGGAGCTGTTTTTT. Protein: CPSSLDRGNTGELFF.

A few counts support this clonotype. V usage is TRBV13 and J usage is TRBJ2-1, with TRBD2 identical over 8 bases. CDR3 length equals 15 residues. J gave up 9 bases and V 2 bases, and 9 bases lay outside the gene matches. Germline V lookup: CDR1 PRHDT, CDR2 FYEKMQ (reference sequence). The CDR3 nucleotides are TGTGCCAGCAGCTTAATCGGGGGGGCCGGTAGTGAGCAGTTCTTC. It is translated as CASSLIGGAGSEQFF. Looking up the rest from reference TRBV13 and TRBJ2-1 gives the full variable domain: AAGVIQSPRHLIKEKRETATLKCYPIPRHDTVYWYQQGPGQDPQFLISFYEKMQSDKGSIPDRFSAQQFSDYHSELNMSSLELGDSALYFCASSLIGGAGSEQFFGPGTRLTVL.

This clonotype was counted many times. The V gene is TRBV10-3, the J gene TRBJ2-3; D is ambiguous. Germline-derived CDR1 and CDR2 are ENHRY and SYGVKD. Trimming took 4 bases from V and 2 from J, leaving 7 bases between them. CDR3 size: 13 residues. The CDR3 loop is CAISVVFTDTQYF. The DNA for the CDR3 is TGTGCCATCAGTGTGGTCTTCACAGATACGCAGTATTTT.

This clonotype showed up many times. The gene calls are TRBV9 and TRBJ2-3, with D perhaps TRBD2 (7 bases). The CDR3 is 16 residues long. CDR1 SGDLS and CDR2 YYNGEE come from the germline V gene. V was trimmed by 4 bases and J by 6 bases, leaving 21 bases between them. The CDR3 DNA follows: TGTGCCAGCAGCCCCCGGGGCGGGGGCCTCGGGGATACGCAGTATTTT. It specifies CASSPRGGGLGDTQYF. Using reference TRBV9 and TRBJ2-3 for the parts outside the CDR3, the full variable domain is DSGVTQTPKHLITATGQRVTLRCSPRSGDLSVYWYQQSLDQGLQFLIQYYNGEERAKGNILERFSAQQFPDLHSELNLSSLELGDSALYFCASSPRGGGLGDTQYFGPGTRLTVL.

This clonotype was detected a few times. CDR3 amino acids: CAISEGDRWTEAFF. The CDR3 DNA follows: TGTGCCATCAGTGAGGGGGACAGGTGGACTGAAGCTTTCTTT. The rearrangement links TRBV10-3 to TRBJ1-1; 8 positions agree with TRBD1. V lost 2 bases, J lost 5 bases, and 4 bases stayed unmatched. The CDR3 sequence is 14 residues long. Germline CDR1 and CDR2: ENHRY and SYGVKD.